These T cell receptor beta chains were read from a single sample in a study of technical replicates of blood from several donors. Produced via immunoSEQ multiplex PCR; TCRdb's table is partial and in-frame only. Of around 65,000 clones in the sample, approximately 86% were seen once. Sequenced sample: PBMCs. The receptors come from a human donor in good health. Some clones in this sample may be carry-over from other donors' samples. Each CDR3 is given with its conserved first and last residue. Clone size, where shown, is once, few, many, or a class for clones that have expanded.

CASSQETGRYGYTF TRBV4-3 .
CSVVSEGGHYEQYF TRBV29-1 .
CASSSYDRPFYEQYF TRBV5-6 once
CASSFSGFGGYTF TRBV7-2 .
CASSFADETQYF TRBV7-2 .
CAWSVGLVSYEQYF TRBV30 .
CASSLERATGNTIYF TRBV5-1 .
CASSEKDRASRQPQHF TRBV7-3 .
CASSLFREQFF TRBV5-4 few
CASSLNTDTQYF TRBV6-6 .
CASSYDSRSHYEQYF TRBV6-5 .
CASSLGRASPLHF TRBV11-3 .
CASSLAPGGNGYTF TRBV5-6 once
CASSLTANTGELFF TRBV7-2 .
CAISGSGNLQETQYF TRBV10-3 .
CASSFSGAGGTGANVLTF TRBV7-2 .
CASCPGVTSLPPEAFF TRBV2 .
CASSRTPGTGNTIYF TRBV2 .
CASRDRGGNEQFF TRBV27 .
CASSLEGLGTQYF TRBV7-9 .
CASSHNLGTGDYTDTQYF TRBV4-3 .
CSATLRTSGTGNIQYF TRBV29-1 .
CSVEGGSASSYNEQFF TRBV29-1 .
CASSVGADTQYF TRBV9 .
CASSRPFGGDSGNTIYF TRBV18 .
CASSLVQAGNTIYF TRBV2 .
CASSPQTGEPGNTIYF TRBV4-1 .
CASSQRGVTNTGELFF TRBV4-3 .
CASSETGAGNTIYF TRBV5-6 .
CASSPGLNEQFF TRBV5-4 .
CASSLKPTPTDTQYF TRBV11-2 .
CASRLQGTEAFF TRBV2 .
CASSLPQETQYF TRBV7-2 .
CASSLDRVLDTEAFF TRBV5-1 .
CASSQAGGPVSEQFF TRBV2 once
CSVLRQGAVGGYTF TRBV29-1 .
CASSLPTGKSGNEQFF TRBV28 few
CASSEGRNTEAFF TRBV2 .
CASSWARVNSYEQYF TRBV7-9 .
CASSPLGGAKDEQFF TRBV14 .
CASSLGQGYGYTF TRBV18 .
CASSQGSTADLSIQYF TRBV4-2 .
CASSQRTSGFQETQYF TRBV9 .
CASSKEGGRETQYF TRBV19 .
CASSDVGANEKLFF TRBV2 .
CSVVPRDRSYEQYF TRBV29-1 .
CASSVGHSTDTQYF TRBV9 .
CASSLSRDYNSPLHF TRBV28 .
CASGYRGPGLAFEQFF TRBV7-9 .
CASSRDSYEQYF TRBV5-4 .
CASSPFAGSSNQPQHF TRBV18 .
CASRQGGDRVRQPQHF TRBV19 .
CASSASWTVGGTIYF TRBV9 .